The 10 T cell receptor beta chains given below trace back to one sample, sequenced in a study of cytomegalovirus exposure and HLA in healthy donors. Amplification used 60 Vbeta primers and 13 Jbeta primers. Clones were sequenced by immunoSEQ multiplex PCR, and TCRdb holds only the in-frame ones, with some missing. The repertoire holds more than 100,000 clones, with 60% to 80% as singletons. Sequencing was done on a sample of PBMCs. The receptors were sampled from a male donor in good health and CMV-seronegative.

The chain is built from TRBV11-3 and TRBJ2-5; D perhaps matches TRBD2 (5 bases). Germline V gene data show CDR1 as SGHNT and CDR2 as YENEEA. Trimming cost V 4 bases and J 3 bases, with 12 bases left between them. The CDR3 runs 14 residues. The CDR3 DNA follows: TGTGCCAGCAGCTCCCATCGGGGAGAAGAGACCCAGTACTTC. It encodes CASSSHRGEETQYF.

For the CDR3, the DNA is TGCGCCAGCAGCCGCAGCCCGGGACAGGAAGGTTCACCCCTCCACTTT. The encoded protein is CASSRSPGQEGSPLHF. The chain carries TRBV4-1 and TRBJ1-6; 8 nucleotides match TRBD1. The CDR3 covers 16 residues. CDR1 is MGHRA and CDR2 is YSYEKL in the germline V gene. V was pared by 4 bases and J by 9 bases, with 11 bases of the junction left unmatched.

This rearrangement joins TRBV19 to TRBJ1-4; TRBD1 matches 7 bases. V lost 3 bases, J lost 1 base, and 2 bases stayed unmatched. The germline gives CDR1 LNHDA, CDR2 SQIVND (reference sequence). This CDR3 is built from 15 residues. The CDR3 bases are TGTGCCAGTAGTATGACAGGGAGAACTAATGAAAAACTGTTTTTT. Translating it yields CASSMTGRTNEKLFF.

J is TRBJ2-4 and V is TRBV2, with D tentatively TRBD1 (5 bases). This CDR3 is built from 15 residues. Trimming took off 0 bases at V and 6 bases at J, with 12 bases between the two ends. Per germline, CDR1 SNHLY and CDR2 FYNNEI. The CDR3 sequence is CASSEAQGTLNIQYF. The CDR3 bases are TGTGCCAGCAGTGAAGCGCAGGGTACCTTAAACATTCAGTACTTC.

This clone was recorded once. The J gene is TRBJ1-1, the V gene TRBV18, with TRBD1 matching over 11 bases. The ends lost 8 bases at V and 5 bases at J; junction bases unmatched: 10. The CDR3 sequence is 15 residues long. Germline values: CDR1 KGHSH, CDR2 LQKENI. CDR3 DNA: TGTGCCAGCAACACCGGGACAGGGGGAGTGACTGAAGCTTTCTTT. Its translation: CASNTGTGGVTEAFF.

This clone is a singleton in its sample. This chain uses TRBV5-5 with TRBJ2-7; TRBD1 agrees at 9 bases. CDR3 length: 16 residues. Germline lookup yields CDR1 SGHKS and CDR2 YYEKEE (reference sequence). V lost 0 bases, J lost 3 bases, and 7 bases stayed unmatched. CDR3 nucleotide sequence: TGTGCCAGCAGCTTGGAGTCCGGGACAGGGATCTACGAGCAGTACTTC. Amino acids: CASSLESGTGIYEQYF.

This clone has a handful of counts. CDR3 nucleotide sequence: TGTGCCATCAGTCCATTTTCAACTAATGAAAAACTGTTTTTT. Translated, it gives CAISPFSTNEKLFF. The chain combines TRBV10-3 with TRBJ1-4, with no clear D. The V gene lost 5 bases and the J gene lost 0 bases, with 7 bases spanning the gap. Germline CDR1 and CDR2: ENHRY and SYGVKD. The CDR3 is made up of 14 amino acids.

The chain is built from TRBV5-1 and TRBJ1-6, with D unresolved. The CDR3 is 14 amino acids. The V and J ends lost 1 base and 8 bases respectively, with 10 bases between them. Germline CDR1 is SGHRS and CDR2 is YFSETQ. CDR3 amino acids: CASSLNFNDSPLHF. DNA of the CDR3: TGCGCCAGCAGCTTGAATTTCAATGATTCACCCCTCCACTTT.

This clone has just a few counts. This chain uses TRBV6-1 with TRBJ1-5; weak D call: TRBD1 (5 bases). Germline-derived CDR1 and CDR2 are MNHNS and SASEGT. CDR3 length equals 14 residues. V was clipped by 8 bases and J by 6 bases, with 17 bases between them. The CDR3: CASSPAGEGQPQHF. The CDR3 region has the DNA TGTGCCAGCTCACCAGCGGGGGAAGGTCAGCCCCAGCATTTT.

This sequence joins TRBV6-1 and TRBJ2-4; the match to TRBD1 covers 7 bases. CDR1 and CDR2 (germline): MNHNS, SASEGT. The CDR3 loop spans 14 amino acids. The trim removed 4 bases at V and 8 bases at J, leaving 8 bases unmatched. For the CDR3, the DNA is TGTGCCAGCAGTGGGGGACAGCAAAGGTACATTCAGTACTTC. The encoded protein is CASSGGQQRYIQYF.